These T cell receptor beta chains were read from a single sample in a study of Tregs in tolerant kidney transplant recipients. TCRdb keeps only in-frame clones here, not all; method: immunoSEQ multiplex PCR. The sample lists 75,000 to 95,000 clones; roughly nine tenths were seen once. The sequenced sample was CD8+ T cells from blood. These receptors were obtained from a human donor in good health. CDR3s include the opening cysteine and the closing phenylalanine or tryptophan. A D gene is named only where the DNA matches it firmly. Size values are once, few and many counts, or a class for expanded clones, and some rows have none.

cdr3_nt: TGTGCCAGCAGCTTAGCGACAGGGGGCAACTATGGCTACACCTTC; cdr3_aa: CASSLATGGNYGYTF; clone_size: once; v_call: TRBV7-9; j_call: TRBJ1-2; d_call: TRBD1
cdr3_nt: TGTGCCAGCAGCTTAGTGGCAGGCCCGGGGGAGACCCAGTACTTC; cdr3_aa: CASSLVAGPGETQYF; clone_size: NA; v_call: TRBV7-9; j_call: TRBJ2-5; d_call: NA
cdr3_nt: TGTGCCAGCAGCCTGGGTACTACAGATACGCAGTATTTT; cdr3_aa: CASSLGTTDTQYF; clone_size: NA; v_call: TRBV9; j_call: TRBJ2-3; d_call: NA
cdr3_nt: TGTGCCAGCAGTTCCCCCTTTGTTACTGGGGCCAACGTCCTGACTTTC; cdr3_aa: CASSSPFVTGANVLTF; clone_size: NA; v_call: TRBV27; j_call: TRBJ2-6; d_call: NA
cdr3_nt: TGTGCCAGTAGTGTTGGACTAGCGGGAGGGCCCCACGAGCAGTACTTC; cdr3_aa: CASSVGLAGGPHEQYF; clone_size: NA; v_call: TRBV19; j_call: TRBJ2-7; d_call: TRBD2
cdr3_nt: TGTGCCAGCAGTGAAGCGCCACATAGCAGCCTCCTCGAGCAGTACTTC; cdr3_aa: CASSEAPHSSLLEQYF; clone_size: few; v_call: TRBV2; j_call: TRBJ2-7; d_call: NA
cdr3_nt: TGTGCCAGCATGGGGGCGCGCTACGAGCAGTACTTC; cdr3_aa: CASMGARYEQYF; clone_size: once; v_call: TRBV27; j_call: TRBJ2-7; d_call: NA
cdr3_nt: TGTGCCAGCAGTACAGGACAGGAGAATGAAAAACTGTTTTTT; cdr3_aa: CASSTGQENEKLFF; clone_size: large; v_call: TRBV6-1; j_call: TRBJ1-4; d_call: TRBD1
cdr3_nt: TGCGCCAGCAGCCCCCCCCGGGAAAGGTACAATGAGCAGTTCTTC; cdr3_aa: CASSPPRERYNEQFF; clone_size: NA; v_call: TRBV4-1; j_call: TRBJ2-1; d_call: NA
cdr3_nt: TGTGCCAGCAGTTTAGTGGGGACAACCTACGAGCAGTACTTC; cdr3_aa: CASSLVGTTYEQYF; clone_size: NA; v_call: TRBV28; j_call: TRBJ2-7; d_call: NA
cdr3_nt: TGCGCCAGCAGCCACAGGGGCGGAAGCACTGAAGCTTTCTTT; cdr3_aa: CASSHRGGSTEAFF; clone_size: NA; v_call: TRBV5-1; j_call: TRBJ1-1; d_call: TRBD1
cdr3_nt: TGTGCCAGCAGTATACAGGGGGCGGCTAATGAAAAACTGTTTTTT; cdr3_aa: CASSIQGAANEKLFF; clone_size: few; v_call: TRBV27; j_call: TRBJ1-4; d_call: TRBD1
cdr3_nt: TGTGCCAGCAGCTTGGAGCGGTCCTACAATGAGCAGTTCTTC; cdr3_aa: CASSLERSYNEQFF; clone_size: NA; v_call: TRBV5-4; j_call: TRBJ2-1; d_call: NA
cdr3_nt: TGTGCCAGCAGCCACAAAGCGGGGCTGTACTACAATGAGCAGTTCTTC; cdr3_aa: CASSHKAGLYYNEQFF; clone_size: NA; v_call: TRBV9; j_call: TRBJ2-1; d_call: TRBD2
cdr3_nt: TGTGCCAGCAGTGACTCGAGCAACACTGAAGCTTTCTTT; cdr3_aa: CASSDSSNTEAFF; clone_size: NA; v_call: TRBV6-4; j_call: TRBJ1-1; d_call: NA
cdr3_nt: TGCGCCAGCAGTGGCCGGGACGGGGCGCGAACCGGGGAGCTGTTTTTT; cdr3_aa: CASSGRDGARTGELFF; clone_size: NA; v_call: TRBV10-1; j_call: TRBJ2-2; d_call: NA
cdr3_nt: TGTGCCAGCAGCCTAAGCTCCTACGAGCAGTACTTC; cdr3_aa: CASSLSSYEQYF; clone_size: NA; v_call: TRBV13; j_call: TRBJ2-7; d_call: NA
cdr3_nt: TGTGCCAGCAGTTATGTCCAGGGCGGTAACGAGCAGTACTTC; cdr3_aa: CASSYVQGGNEQYF; clone_size: NA; v_call: TRBV6-5; j_call: TRBJ2-7; d_call: NA
cdr3_nt: TGTGCCAGCAGCTTAGGAACAGGGTTTACAGATACGCAGTATTTT; cdr3_aa: CASSLGTGFTDTQYF; clone_size: NA; v_call: TRBV7-3; j_call: TRBJ2-3; d_call: NA
cdr3_nt: TGTGCCAGCAGTGAAGGGTACGGGACTAGCTCCTACGAGCAGTACTTC; cdr3_aa: CASSEGYGTSSYEQYF; clone_size: NA; v_call: TRBV2; j_call: TRBJ2-7; d_call: TRBD2
cdr3_nt: TGTGCCAGCAGCCCATCAGGGATTGAAGCTTTCTTT; cdr3_aa: CASSPSGIEAFF; clone_size: once; v_call: TRBV9; j_call: TRBJ1-1; d_call: NA
cdr3_nt: TGTGCCAGTAGTATACTGGGACAGGTGATGTCACCCCTCCACTTT; cdr3_aa: CASSILGQVMSPLHF; clone_size: few; v_call: TRBV19; j_call: TRBJ1-6; d_call: TRBD1
cdr3_nt: TGTGCCAGCAGCCGCCTGAGCACTGAAGCTTTCTTT; cdr3_aa: CASSRLSTEAFF; clone_size: NA; v_call: TRBV7-9; j_call: TRBJ1-1; d_call: NA
cdr3_nt: TGTGCCAGAAGCGCGGGATCCCTCTCTGGGGCCAACGTCCTGACTTTC; cdr3_aa: CARSAGSLSGANVLTF; clone_size: NA; v_call: TRBV5-3; j_call: TRBJ2-6; d_call: NA
cdr3_nt: TGCGCCAGCAGCCATCGACAGGGACAGAACACTGAAGCTTTCTTT; cdr3_aa: CASSHRQGQNTEAFF; clone_size: NA; v_call: TRBV4-1; j_call: TRBJ1-1; d_call: TRBD1
cdr3_nt: TGTGCCAGTAGTGCCGGGACAGGAGGATTTGAAGCTTTCTTT; cdr3_aa: CASSAGTGGFEAFF; clone_size: NA; v_call: TRBV19; j_call: TRBJ1-1; d_call: TRBD1
cdr3_nt: TGTGCCAGCAGGGACCAGGGGGCTGTTAACTATGGCTACACCTTC; cdr3_aa: CASRDQGAVNYGYTF; clone_size: NA; v_call: TRBV2; j_call: TRBJ1-2; d_call: TRBD1
cdr3_nt: TGTGCCAGCAGTGCACTCCCAGCGGATTCACCCCTCCACTTT; cdr3_aa: CASSALPADSPLHF; clone_size: NA; v_call: TRBV25-1; j_call: TRBJ1-6; d_call: NA
cdr3_nt: TGTGCCAGCAGCCTCACAAGCGGGGGGGCGTATTACGAGCAGTACTTC; cdr3_aa: CASSLTSGGAYYEQYF; clone_size: few; v_call: TRBV5-6; j_call: TRBJ2-7; d_call: TRBD2
cdr3_nt: TGCAGTGCTAGTACCTATACGGAGCAGTTCTTC; cdr3_aa: CSASTYTEQFF; clone_size: NA; v_call: TRBV20-1; j_call: TRBJ2-1; d_call: NA
cdr3_nt: TGTGCCAGCAGCCAAGACGTGTCAGCCTATGGCTACACCTTC; cdr3_aa: CASSQDVSAYGYTF; clone_size: NA; v_call: TRBV14; j_call: TRBJ1-2; d_call: NA
cdr3_nt: TGTGCCAGCAGTGCCACCGGGACCCAGTCAGGGTGGTGGGGCTACACCTTC; cdr3_aa: CASSATGTQSGWWGYTF; clone_size: many; v_call: TRBV6-1; j_call: TRBJ1-2; d_call: NA
cdr3_nt: TGTGCCAGCAGCCCCCAGGGGGGTGGCTACACCTTC; cdr3_aa: CASSPQGGGYTF; clone_size: NA; v_call: TRBV5-5; j_call: TRBJ1-2; d_call: TRBD1
cdr3_nt: TGCGCCAGCAGTTTAGCGGGAACTACAGATACGCAGTATTTT; cdr3_aa: CASSLAGTTDTQYF; clone_size: NA; v_call: TRBV10-2; j_call: TRBJ2-3; d_call: TRBD2
cdr3_nt: TGTGCCTGGAGTGGCCCCTTCAGTACCGGGGCCAACGTCCTGACTTTC; cdr3_aa: CAWSGPFSTGANVLTF; clone_size: NA; v_call: TRBV30; j_call: TRBJ2-6; d_call: NA
cdr3_nt: TGCGCCAGCAGCACCCTTGGGCTCACTGAAGCTTTCTTT; cdr3_aa: CASSTLGLTEAFF; clone_size: NA; v_call: TRBV4-1; j_call: TRBJ1-1; d_call: NA
cdr3_nt: TGTGCCACCAGCAGAGATCTGGGGGGGAACACTGAAGCTTTCTTT; cdr3_aa: CATSRDLGGNTEAFF; clone_size: NA; v_call: TRBV15; j_call: TRBJ1-1; d_call: NA
cdr3_nt: TGCGCCAGCAGCTTGGCTCAGGCAGGGAGATCCCCCCAAGAGACCCAGTACTTC; cdr3_aa: CASSLAQAGRSPQETQYF; clone_size: NA; v_call: TRBV5-1; j_call: TRBJ2-5; d_call: NA
cdr3_nt: TGTGCCAGCAGTGACGGGGACAGGGGGGACACCGGGGAGCTGTTTTTT; cdr3_aa: CASSDGDRGDTGELFF; clone_size: NA; v_call: TRBV6-4; j_call: TRBJ2-2; d_call: TRBD1
cdr3_nt: TGTGCCAGCAGTTTACCAGGGCGAACTGAAGCTTTCTTT; cdr3_aa: CASSLPGRTEAFF; clone_size: NA; v_call: TRBV27; j_call: TRBJ1-1; d_call: NA
cdr3_nt: TGTGCCAGCAGCTTTTTTGCGGGCGAGCAGTACTTC; cdr3_aa: CASSFFAGEQYF; clone_size: NA; v_call: TRBV5-8; j_call: TRBJ2-7; d_call: NA
cdr3_nt: TGCGCCAGCAGCTGGGGACAGGGGAATACTGGAAACACCATATATTTT; cdr3_aa: CASSWGQGNTGNTIYF; clone_size: NA; v_call: TRBV5-1; j_call: TRBJ1-3; d_call: TRBD1
cdr3_nt: TGTGCCAGCAGCCTACTACGGGGGACAGGGTTTCAGCCCCAGCATTTT; cdr3_aa: CASSLLRGTGFQPQHF; clone_size: NA; v_call: TRBV7-8; j_call: TRBJ1-5; d_call: TRBD1
cdr3_nt: TGTGCCTGGGAGGAACAGAGTTTCTATGGCTACACCTTC; cdr3_aa: CAWEEQSFYGYTF; clone_size: NA; v_call: TRBV30; j_call: TRBJ1-2; d_call: NA
cdr3_nt: TGTGCCAGCAGCGAATTTATGGGGGGCGCAGTTGGCTACACCTTC; cdr3_aa: CASSEFMGGAVGYTF; clone_size: once; v_call: TRBV9; j_call: TRBJ1-2; d_call: NA
cdr3_nt: TGTGCCAGCAATATCCCTGGGAGCAATCAGCCCCAGCATTTT; cdr3_aa: CASNIPGSNQPQHF; clone_size: NA; v_call: TRBV6-6; j_call: TRBJ1-5; d_call: NA
cdr3_nt: TGCAGCGTTTTATTCATTCGGGAGGGCCCAGCGGATACGCAGTATTTT; cdr3_aa: CSVLFIREGPADTQYF; clone_size: once; v_call: TRBV29-1; j_call: TRBJ2-3; d_call: TRBD2